A single sample gave rise to the 18 T cell receptor beta chains below, sequenced in a study of shared clonotypes between healthy human individuals. Produced via immunoSEQ multiplex PCR; TCRdb's table is partial and in-frame only. The sample records some 900,000 clones, 60% to 85% being singletons. Specimen: memory CD4+ T cells sorted from blood. Described subset: CD45RA-negative fraction. The receptors were gathered from a man in his late teens or twenties in good health.

The chain links TRBV5-1 to TRBJ1-4, with D unresolved. V dropped 2 bases and J dropped 8 bases, with 22 bases sitting between them. Germline CDR1 and CDR2: SGHRS and YFSETQ. The CDR3 loop spans 17 amino acids. The DNA of the CDR3 is TGCGCCAGCAGCTTTCTGGATTTTATCCAGACCTCGGAAAAACTGTTTTTT. It codes for CASSFLDFIQTSEKLFF.

The chain employs TRBV7-2 and TRBJ2-7; perhaps TRBD1 as D (5 bases). The CDR3 runs to 12 residues. Trimming removed 5 bases from V and 9 bases from J, with 14 bases in between. Germline V gene data show CDR1 as SGHTA and CDR2 as FQGNSA. The DNA of the CDR3 is TGTGCCAGCAGCCGCCTTAGGGGTGGGCAGTACTTC. Protein: CASSRLRGGQYF.

This sequence joins TRBV6-1 and TRBJ1-2, with D unresolved. V gave up 3 bases and J gave up 5 bases, with 10 bases separating them. Germline CDR1 is MNHNS and CDR2 is SASEGT. The length of the CDR3 is 13 residues. The CDR3 loop is CASSEGILYGYTF. In DNA, the CDR3 is TGTGCCAGCAGTGAGGGGATTTTGTATGGCTACACCTTC.

In its sample, this clone was seen many times. This sequence joins TRBV28 and TRBJ1-2; D not certain. Between the trimmed V and J ends, which lost 0 bases and 4 bases, there was a span of 9 bases. This CDR3 has 14 amino acids. Germline V gives CDR1 MDHEN, CDR2 SYDVKM. CDR3 region: CASSLWGAGYGYTF. The DNA of the CDR3 is TGTGCCAGCAGTTTATGGGGCGCCGGCTATGGCTACACCTTC.

The gene calls are TRBV30 and TRBJ1-1, with D tentatively TRBD1 (5 bases). Germline loops: CDR1 GTSNPN, CDR2 SVGIG (reference sequence). The CDR3 spans 12 residues. Between the trimmed V and J ends, which lost 3 bases and 9 bases, there was a span of 14 bases. The CDR3 reads CAWRGTRLQAFF. Written as DNA, the CDR3 is TGTGCCTGGAGAGGGACGAGACTCCAAGCTTTCTTT.

Worth noting for this clone: Given a much more abundant clone one base away, this may be a read error. The same CDR3 arises from other DNA sequences in this sample as well. The rearrangement joins TRBV5-1 to TRBJ2-7; no clear D. This CDR3 region has 13 residues. The V end was cut by 0 bases, the J end by 2 bases, with 6 bases between. CDR1 SGHRS and CDR2 YFSETQ come from the germline V gene. DNA for the CDR3: TGCGCCAGCAGCTTGGACAGAGCCTACGAGCAGTACTTC. This sequence encodes CASSLDRAYEQYF.

The gene calls are TRBV11-3 and TRBJ2-2; D is perhaps TRBD1 (6 bases). The germline CDR1 and CDR2 sequences are SGHNT and YENEEA. V dropped 2 bases and J dropped 6 bases, with 10 bases sitting between them. This CDR3 spans 14 amino acids. The DNA of the CDR3 is TGTGCCAGCAGCTTATCCCCAGGGGCCGGGGAGCTGTTTTTT. It is translated as CASSLSPGAGELFF.

This clone occurred a few times. The gene calls are TRBV7-2 and TRBJ2-2; 7 bases match TRBD1. CDR1 is SGHTA, CDR2 FQGNSA, per germline. The CDR3 sequence is 15 residues long. The V gene end was trimmed by 5 bases and the J gene end by 5 bases; junction bases not matched to a gene: 8. The CDR3 here is CASSPRRGLTGELFF. DNA for the CDR3: TGTGCCAGCAGCCCGCGAAGGGGGCTTACCGGGGAGCTGTTTTTT.

This sequence joins TRBV28 and TRBJ1-2; the D is unclear. V was shortened by 6 bases and J by 3 bases, with 14 bases between the two germline ends. CDR1 and CDR2 from the germline V gene are MDHEN and SYDVKM. The CDR3 is 14 residues long. The CDR3 sequence: CASRNQGGYYGYTF. CDR3 DNA sequence: TGTGCCAGCAGAAACCAAGGCGGGTACTATGGCTACACCTTC.

Only one count was recorded for this clone. The gene calls are TRBV6-1 and TRBJ1-6, with D possibly being TRBD1 (5 bases). Trimming pared 7 bases from V and 7 bases from J, leaving 17 bases between. Germline values: CDR1 MNHNS, CDR2 SASEGT. The CDR3 length is 15 residues. CDR3 protein: CASTLTGATNSPLHF. The CDR3 DNA reads TGTGCCAGCACCCTAACCGGGGCCACCAATTCACCCCTCCACTTT.

The chain is built from TRBV5-1 and TRBJ2-7, with D possibly being TRBD2 (6 bases). Deletions cut 0 bases from V and 5 bases from J, with 12 bases between. Germline CDR1 and CDR2: SGHRS and YFSETQ. The CDR3 consists of 14 residues. The CDR3 loop reads CASSLAGREDEQYF. DNA for the CDR3: TGCGCCAGCAGCTTGGCTGGCAGGGAGGACGAGCAGTACTTC.

This chain links TRBV29-1 with TRBJ1-5; 7 bases map to TRBD1. After removal of 6 bases from V and 4 bases from J, the junction contained 3 bases not matched to a gene. Germline assignment: CDR1 SQVTM and CDR2 ANQGSEA. The CDR3 runs 12 residues. In DNA, the CDR3 is TGCAGCGTCGGGACAGCTAATCAGCCCCAGCATTTT. This codes for CSVGTANQPQHF.

The chain joins TRBV6-1 to TRBJ2-5; D call uncertain. V lost 4 bases and J lost 5, with 5 bases in between. This CDR3 comprises 11 residues. The germline CDR1 and CDR2 sequences are MNHNS and SASEGT. CDR3 in DNA: TGTGCCAGCAGTGTCCTCGAGACCCAGTACTTC. Residues: CASSVLETQYF.

The chain recombines TRBV6-1 with TRBJ2-3; D perhaps matches TRBD2 (5 bases). Germline CDR1 MNHNS, CDR2 SASEGT. Trimming removed 4 bases at V and 1 base at J, with 12 bases between. CDR3 size: 15 residues. DNA for the CDR3: TGTGCCAGCAGTGCTCAGCTCGGGGGCACAGATACGCAGTATTTT. This translates into CASSAQLGGTDTQYF.

The V and J genes are TRBV28 and TRBJ1-2, with TRBD1 matching over 10 bases. Germline CDR1 and CDR2: MDHEN and SYDVKM. Trimming cost V 3 bases and J 3 bases; bases outside gene matches: 1. The CDR3 is 14 residues long. The CDR3 bases are TGTGCCAGCAGTTTTGGGACAGGGGACTATGGCTACACCTTC. This gives the protein CASSFGTGDYGYTF.

This clone was observed a few times. The chain recombines TRBV18 with TRBJ1-1, with unresolved D. Germline values: CDR1 KGHSH, CDR2 LQKENI. V lost 4 bases, J lost 1 base, and 7 bases lay in between. The CDR3 has 13 residues. CDR3 nucleotide sequence: TGTGCCAGCTCACAGGCACAGAACACTGAAGCTTTCTTT. Encoded protein: CASSQAQNTEAFF.

The V gene is TRBV5-1, the J gene TRBJ2-5; 9 positions agree with TRBD2. The germline V gene has CDR1 SGHRS and CDR2 YFSETQ. The V segment lost 0 bases and the J segment 5 bases; nucleotides outside the gene matches: 8. CDR3 length: 16 residues. CDR3 sequence (DNA): TGCGCCAGCAGCTTGGGGTCGCGGGGGGGCCCCGAGACCCAGTACTTC. Its protein product is CASSLGSRGGPETQYF.

V and J are TRBV5-1 and TRBJ1-2, with D perhaps TRBD1 (5 bases). The ends were cut back, 4 bases at V and 8 bases at J, with 18 bases in the middle. Germline V gene lookup returns CDR1 SGHRS and CDR2 YFSETQ. This CDR3 is built from 14 residues. CDR3 sequence: CASSPNFQGGGYTF. The CDR3 nucleotides read TGCGCCAGCAGCCCGAATTTCCAGGGAGGCGGCTACACCTTC.